The sequence of this T cell receptor beta chain was determined in a study of response to subunit inactivated influenza vaccine. Trimming took 0 bases from V and 2 from J; bases not matched to a gene: 6. The CDR3 has 17 residues. Germline V gene sequence: CDR1 MNHEY, CDR2 SVGAGI. Study-wide points: It was the authors' suggestion that each seasonal influenza vaccination recruits few new T cells.

Via MiXCR, TCRdb re-called the RT-PCR reads, giving one row per CDR3 protein. The sample lists about 500,000 distinct CDR3 sequences; about 17% were seen once. Worth noting for this clonotype: Its cognate antigen is unknown.

The source was CD4+ T cells sorted from PBMCs, collected about 24 months after vaccination. The chain couples TRBV6-5 to TRBJ1-5; 8 bases line up with TRBD1. This clonotype was sampled from a man between 50 and 69 years old who received an inactivated influenza vaccine. For the CDR3, the DNA is TGTGCCAGCAGTTACTCGATGCAGGGGGCTCGCAATCAGCCCCAGCATTTT. As protein: CASSYSMQGARNQPQHF.